What follows are 27 T cell receptor beta chains derived from one specimen sequenced in a study of T cells in women clearing cervical HPV infection. TCRdb's table, derived via immunoSEQ multiplex PCR, lists solely in-frame clones and lacks some. Recorded for this sample: 20,000 to 25,000 clones. Sequenced input: blood buffy coat. These receptors came from a woman between 18 and 75 years old with a cervical HPV16 infection that either progressed to CIN3+ or cleared (not recorded which).

Remarks on this clone: The read is 3 residues too short to cover the CDR3 end, so that end is filled in from the germline J gene. V gene TRBV19 combines with J gene TRBJ2-2; D might be TRBD2 (5 bases). The CDR3 loop spans 13 amino acids. Trimming shortened V by 10 bases and J by 5 bases, and 14 bases separated the two germline ends. Germline CDR1 and CDR2: LNHDA and SQIVND (reference sequence). This chain's CDR3 is CATGGRVTGELFF. The covered CDR3 bases are TGTGCCACCGGAGGCCGGGTAACCGGGGAG.

This clone ranks as medium-sized (0.01 to 0.1%) in terms of frequency. The CDR3 is cut off 3 residues early in the read; its end comes from the germline J gene. This chain links TRBV14 with TRBJ2-1; D possibly corresponds to TRBD1 (6 bases). The CDR3 contains 14 residues. V was shortened by 3 bases and J by 8 bases, with 14 bases between the two germline ends. Germline assignment: CDR1 SGHDN and CDR2 FVKESK. The CDR3 loop reads CASSQSTGFYEQFF. The CDR3 bases that were read are TGTGCCAGCAGCCAGTCAACAGGGTTCTATGAG.

Regarding this clone: With the read ending 3 residues before the CDR3 end, the germline J gene is used to fill in that end. J is TRBJ1-1 and V is TRBV19, with TRBD1 as a possible D gene (5 bases). Germline CDR1 reads LNHDA; CDR2 reads SQIVND (reference sequence). The CDR3 is 15 amino acids. CDR3 DNA (partial): TGTGCCAGTAGTATAGAGGGACTACGCCAAGAGACA. Protein: CASSIEGLRQET. The CDR3 in full is CASSIEGLRQETAFF.

The part of the CDR3 DNA that was read is TGCGCCAGCAGCCAAAGAGCACAACAG. Translating it yields CASSQRAQQ. The entire CDR3 is CASSQRAQQAFF. The genes are TRBV4-1 and TRBJ1-1; no clear D. The CDR3 is cut off 3 residues early in the read; its end comes from the germline J gene. The CDR3 covers 12 residues. CDR1 is MGHRA and CDR2 is YSYEKL in the germline V gene.

Remarks on this clone: The sequenced fragment ends 3 residues before the CDR3 boundary, so the rest is inferred from the germline J gene. This chain uses TRBV11-2 with TRBJ1-1, with D perhaps TRBD1 (6 bases). V dropped 2 bases and J dropped 6 bases, with 10 bases sitting between them. Germline CDR1 and CDR2: SGHAT and FQNNGV. This CDR3 has 13 residues. The CDR3 here is CASSLRSGAEAFF. The covered CDR3 bases are TGTGCCAGCAGCTTAAGGTCAGGGGCTGAA.

In the case of this clone: Read sequence stops 3 residues before the CDR3 end, and the germline J gene provides the missing end. This chain connects TRBV6-1 to TRBJ2-6; tentatively, D is TRBD2 (5 bases). CDR3 length equals 15 residues. V was pared by 2 bases and J by 6 bases, with 11 bases between. The germline V gene has CDR1 MNHNS and CDR2 SASEGT. Here the CDR3 reads CASSESRLSANVLTF. The sequenced part of the CDR3 DNA is TGTGCCAGCAGTGAATCAAGACTATCGGCCAACGTC.

As concerns this clone: The missing CDR3 end, 3 residues past where the read stops, is filled in from the germline J gene. The chain links TRBV11-3 to TRBJ2-3; D gene unclear. CDR1 is SGHNT, CDR2 YENEEA, per germline. The CDR3 loop spans 15 amino acids. Trimming took 1 base from V and 1 from J, leaving 9 bases between them. This CDR3 reads CASSLGVERTDTQYF. CDR3 bases read: TGTGCCAGCAGCTTAGGCGTCGAGCGCACAGATACG.

As to this clone: The read is 3 residues too short to cover the CDR3 end, so that end is filled in from the germline J gene. This rearrangement joins TRBV4-1 to TRBJ2-7; D gene ambiguous. The germline CDR1 and CDR2 sequences are MGHRA and YSYEKL. The CDR3 runs to 12 residues. The germline V and J ends were trimmed by 4 bases and 6 bases, with 10 bases remaining between them. CDR3 DNA, as far as it was read: TGCGCCAGCAGCCTTGGGCATACCGAG. The encoded protein is CASSLGHTE. The CDR3 in its entirety is CASSLGHTEQYF.

Of note for this clone: Read data end 3 residues before the CDR3 end; the end is taken from the germline J gene. The rearrangement joins TRBV20-1 to TRBJ1-1; 7 nucleotides align to TRBD1. The J segment lost 0 bases and the V segment lost 6 bases, leaving 10 bases of the junction unmatched. The germline V gene encodes CDR1 DFQATT and CDR2 SNEGSKA (reference sequence). This CDR3 has 15 residues. CDR3 loop: CSATRQGGVNTEAFF. The part of the CDR3 DNA that was read is TGCAGTGCCACTAGACAGGGAGGGGTGAACACTGAA.

The CDR3 reads CAKTVPTSGGWTQYF. The sequenced CDR3 bases are TGTGCCAAAACGGTACCGACTAGCGGGGGGTGGACC. The chain recombines TRBV2 with TRBJ2-5; the match to TRBD2 covers 13 bases. The sequenced fragment ends 3 residues before the CDR3 boundary, so the rest is inferred from the germline J gene. This CDR3 region has 15 residues. Germline CDR1 is SNHLY and CDR2 is FYNNEI. The V gene end was trimmed by 10 bases and the J gene end by 7 bases; junction bases not matched to a gene: 12.

Details on this clone: The CDR3 end is not reached by the read, which stops 3 residues before it; the germline J gene fills it in. This chain uses TRBV30 with TRBJ2-7, with a weak D call TRBD2 (5 bases). V dropped 8 bases and J dropped 0 bases, with 8 bases sitting between them. Germline lookup yields CDR1 GTSNPN and CDR2 SVGIG (reference sequence). This CDR3 comprises 11 residues. The CDR3 sequence is CAMAGSYEQYF. The sequenced CDR3 bases are TGTGCCATGGCGGGCTCCTACGAG. Using reference TRBV30 and TRBJ2-7 for the parts outside the CDR3, the full variable domain is SQTIHQWPATLVQPVGSPLSLECTVEGTSNPNLYWYRQAAGRGLQLLFYSVGIGQISSEVPQNLSASRPQDRQFILSSKKLLLSDSGFYLCAMAGSYEQYFGPGTRLTVT.

Concerning this clone: The read ends 3 residues before the CDR3 terminus; that terminus is restored from the germline J gene. The rearrangement links TRBV7-2 to TRBJ1-3, with D possibly matching TRBD1 (5 bases). Germline-derived CDR1 and CDR2 are SGHTA and FQGNSA. Trimming took 0 bases from V and 2 from J, leaving 11 bases between them. The length of the CDR3 is 16 residues. This chain's CDR3 is CASSLASSRAGNTIYF. The covered CDR3 bases are TGTGCCAGCAGCTTAGCTTCATCCAGGGCTGGAAACACC.

The covered CDR3 bases are TGCGCCAGCAGTCAAGCTCACAGGGCTGAG. Its protein product is CASSQAHRAE. The full CDR3 is CASSQAHRAEQFF. V and J are TRBV23-1 and TRBJ2-1; D may be TRBD1 (6 bases). Sequencing ends 3 residues short of the CDR3 end; the germline J gene provides the rest. TRBV23-1 is an open reading frame whose function is uncertain. V was shortened by 2 bases and J by 9 bases, with 11 bases between the two germline ends. The CDR3 is 13 residues long.

As concerns this clone: The read ends 3 residues early relative to the CDR3; the germline J gene fills the gap. This chain joins TRBV19 and TRBJ2-7; 8 nucleotides agree with TRBD1. Germline CDR1 is LNHDA and CDR2 is SQIVND (reference sequence). V was clipped by 5 bases and J by 4 bases; unmatched bases: 7. This CDR3 has 14 residues. The DNA read from the CDR3 is TGTGCCAGTAGTCTGTGGACAGGGCGGTACGAG. Translated: CASSLWTGRYE. In full, the CDR3 reads CASSLWTGRYEQYF.

In the case of this clone: Read sequence stops 3 residues before the CDR3 end, and the germline J gene provides the missing end. This sequence joins TRBV20-1 and TRBJ1-3, with D maybe TRBD1 (5 bases). The V end lost 0 bases, the J end lost 2 bases, and 8 bases lay between the germline ends. Germline V gene sequence: CDR1 DFQATT, CDR2 SNEGSKA (reference sequence). There are 14 residues in the CDR3. CDR3 region: CSARDQGPGNTIYF. The part of the CDR3 DNA that was read is TGCAGTGCTAGAGATCAGGGTCCTGGAAACACC.

The sequenced part of the CDR3 DNA is TGTGCCAGTAGTAGGGTACTGTCACAGATGGGTCAGCCC. Amino acid sequence: CASSRVLSQMGQP. Given in full, the CDR3 is CASSRVLSQMGQPQHF. J is TRBJ1-5 and V is TRBV19; D is unresolved. The CDR3 extends 3 residues past the end of the read, so its final part is completed from the germline J gene. The V gene lost 4 bases and the J gene lost 6 bases, with 19 bases spanning the gap. Germline assignment: CDR1 LNHDA and CDR2 SQIVND (reference sequence). The CDR3 totals 16 residues.

About this clone: Coverage ceases 3 residues before the CDR3 finishes, and the germline J gene fills in the end. The chain employs TRBV30 and TRBJ2-1; 10 nucleotides agree with TRBD2. The CDR3 consists of 13 residues. V gave up 3 bases and J gave up 8 bases; unmatched junction bases: 4. Germline V gene lookup returns CDR1 GTSNPN and CDR2 SVGIG (reference sequence). The covered CDR3 bases are TGTGCCTGGAGAAAGCGGGAGGGCTATGAG. Protein: CAWRKREGYE. The CDR3 as a whole reads CAWRKREGYEQFF.

A note on this clone: The read finishes 3 residues shy of the CDR3 end, and the germline J gene is used to complete it. V gene TRBV20-1 combines with J gene TRBJ1-1; D not resolved. V was shortened by 0 bases and J by 4 bases, with 6 bases between the two germline ends. Germline V lookup: CDR1 DFQATT, CDR2 SNEGSKA (reference sequence). This CDR3 spans 12 amino acids. The DNA read from the CDR3 is TGCAGTGCTAGAGATCAGTCCACTGAA. This sequence encodes CSARDQSTE. The entire CDR3 protein is CSARDQSTEAFF.

Comment on this clone: The read gets to within 3 residues of the CDR3 end, and the germline J gene fills in the rest. The chain carries TRBV2 and TRBJ2-3, with 11 bases identical to TRBD2. The germline CDR1 and CDR2 sequences are SNHLY and FYNNEI. The CDR3 loop spans 15 amino acids. Germline trimming cut 4 bases from V and 0 bases from J; bases unmatched to any gene: 0. The CDR3: CASSGLAGSTDTQYF. CDR3 DNA, as far as it was read: TGTGCCAGCAGTGGACTAGCGGGGAGCACAGATACG.

With regard to this clone: The observed sequence ends 3 residues before the CDR3 terminus, with the missing tail filled in from the germline J gene. This chain uses TRBV19 with TRBJ1-5, with TRBD1 matching over 7 bases. Unmatched junction bases numbered 7, after V lost 6 bases and J lost 2 bases. The CDR3 covers 15 residues. Germline CDR1 LNHDA, CDR2 SQIVND (reference sequence). The chain's CDR3 is CASSQQGIGNQPQHF. The sequenced part of the CDR3 DNA is TGTGCCAGTAGCCAACAGGGGATAGGCAATCAGCCC.

Comment on this clone: The read falls 3 residues short of the CDR3 end, and the missing part is taken from the germline J gene. V is TRBV30 and J is TRBJ2-7; 7 bases are a match to TRBD2. Germline loops: CDR1 GTSNPN, CDR2 SVGIG (reference sequence). V gave up 2 bases and J gave up 2 bases; unmatched junction bases: 3. The CDR3 sequence is 13 residues long. Here the CDR3 reads CAWSLGLAYEQYF. The covered CDR3 bases are TGTGCCTGGAGTCTCGGACTAGCCTACGAG. Full variable domain (missing parts from reference TRBV30 and TRBJ2-7): SQTIHQWPATLVQPVGSPLSLECTVEGTSNPNLYWYRQAAGRGLQLLFYSVGIGQISSEVPQNLSASRPQDRQFILSSKKLLLSDSGFYLCAWSLGLAYEQYFGPGTRLTVT.

Comment on this clone: The read ends 3 residues before the CDR3 terminus; that terminus is restored from the germline J gene. The chain is built from TRBV30 and TRBJ2-7; possibly TRBD1 for D (6 bases). V was clipped by 5 bases and J by 2 bases, with 7 bases between them. Per the germline V gene, CDR1 is GTSNPN and CDR2 is SVGIG (reference sequence). This CDR3 is built from 11 residues. CDR3 DNA (partial): TGTGCCTGGGGACAGACCTACGAG. Residues: CAWGQTYE. The full CDR3 protein reads CAWGQTYEQYF. The complete variable domain, with remaining parts taken from reference TRBV30 and TRBJ2-7, reads SQTIHQWPATLVQPVGSPLSLECTVEGTSNPNLYWYRQAAGRGLQLLFYSVGIGQISSEVPQNLSASRPQDRQFILSSKKLLLSDSGFYLCAWGQTYEQYFGPGTRLTVT.

To note about this clone: The observed sequence ends 3 residues before the CDR3 terminus, with the missing tail filled in from the germline J gene. The chain has TRBV5-1 and TRBJ2-1; D may be TRBD1 (6 bases). The CDR3 covers 14 residues. CDR1 SGHRS and CDR2 YFSETQ come from the germline V gene. Trimming removed 4 bases from V and 2 bases from J, with 10 bases in between. CDR3 DNA, as far as it was read: TGCGCCAGCAGCACCGACAGGACCTACAATGAG. It yields the protein CASSTDRTYNE. The entire CDR3 is CASSTDRTYNEQFF.

Of note for this clone: The CDR3 end falls 3 residues outside the read, so it is completed with the germline J gene. V is TRBV19 and J is TRBJ2-2; D remains unclear. The CDR3 is 16 residues long. V was pared by 3 bases and J by 6 bases, with 17 bases between. Germline V CDR1 and CDR2: LNHDA, SQIVND (reference sequence). This CDR3 is CASSMGAILRAGELFF. The CDR3 DNA, read in part, is TGTGCCAGTAGTATGGGTGCCATTCTCCGGGCCGGGGAG.

A note on this clone: The CDR3 is cut off 3 residues early in the read; its end comes from the germline J gene. This chain uses TRBV20-1 with TRBJ2-2, with D possibly being TRBD2 (6 bases). The V end lost 6 bases, the J end lost 7 bases, and 12 bases lay between the germline ends. The CDR3 extends over 12 amino acids. The germline CDR1 and CDR2 sequences are DFQATT and SNEGSKA (reference sequence). CDR3 protein: CSAPTSSGELFF. The sequenced part of the CDR3 DNA is TGCAGTGCGCCCACTAGCAGCGGGGAG.

As to this clone: The missing CDR3 end, 3 residues past where the read stops, is filled in from the germline J gene. The chain carries TRBV18 and TRBJ2-1, with TRBD2 identical over 7 bases. In germline, CDR1 is KGHSH, CDR2 LQKENI. V lost 3 bases to trimming and J lost 9 bases; unmatched junction nucleotides: 5. The CDR3 totals 13 residues. Incomplete CDR3 DNA: TGTGCCAGCTCACCGCGGGAGTCGGGTGAG. It encodes CASSPRESGE. The full CDR3 protein is CASSPRESGEQFF.

To note about this clone: The read ends 3 residues early relative to the CDR3; the germline J gene fills the gap. This chain connects TRBV5-6 to TRBJ1-2, with a tentative D call TRBD1 (6 bases). Germline V gene sequence: CDR1 SGHDT, CDR2 YYEEEE. Trimming pared 3 bases from V and 7 bases from J, leaving 13 bases between. The CDR3 loop spans 13 amino acids. The sequenced part of the CDR3 DNA is TGTGCCAGCAGCTCCTCAGGGGAGATTGGC. Its protein product is CASSSSGEIG. The complete CDR3 reads CASSSSGEIGYTF.